This passage covers 18 T cell receptor beta chains from one sample sequenced in a study of response to subunit inactivated influenza vaccine. In TCRdb, the RT-PCR reads were re-called with MiXCR into one record per CDR3 protein. Counted here are over 800,000 distinct CDR3 sequences, about 20% occurring once; the ten biggest clones make up roughly 10%. The source was PBMCs from blood, collected about 5 days after vaccination. Every receptor here comes from a man between 50 and 59 years old who received an inactivated influenza vaccine.

This clonotype appeared many times. The chain combines TRBV12-3 or TRBV12-4 with TRBJ2-7; weak D call: TRBD2 (5 bases). Trimming pared 5 bases from V and 3 bases from J, leaving 8 bases between. This CDR3 region has 12 residues. DNA for the CDR3: TGTGCCAGCAGTCCGGGATACTACGAGCAGTACTTC. The encoded protein is CASSPGYYEQYF.

A few counts support this clonotype. The chain carries TRBV12-3 or TRBV12-4 and TRBJ2-5, with 8 bases fitting TRBD2. Germline trimming cut 5 bases from V and 2 bases from J; bases unmatched to any gene: 7. This CDR3 comprises 15 residues. CDR3 sequence: CASSAHLAGQETQYF. The DNA of the CDR3 is TGTGCCAGCAGTGCCCACTTAGCGGGACAAGAGACCCAGTACTTC.

This clonotype was found a few times. The chain joins TRBV7-9 to TRBJ2-2, with D uncertain. Trimming took off 5 bases at V and 5 bases at J, with 9 bases between the two ends. The length of the CDR3 is 13 residues. Per germline, CDR1 SEHNR and CDR2 FQNEAQ (reference sequence). The CDR3, as DNA: TGTGCCAGCAGCCTGCCCGCTACCGGGGAGCTGTTTTTT. Its protein product is CASSLPATGELFF.

In this sample, this clonotype turned up a few times. The chain recombines TRBV28 with TRBJ1-1; 7 nucleotides match TRBD1. Trimming took 7 bases from V and 9 from J; bases not matched to a gene: 14. This CDR3 comprises 14 residues. CDR1 is MDHEN, CDR2 SYDVKM, per germline. The CDR3, as DNA: TGTGCCAGCACCTTAGACAGGGTATTATTGAAAGCTTTCTTT. Translated: CASTLDRVLLKAFF.

This chain links TRBV20-1 with TRBJ2-7; TRBD2 matches 10 bases. The CDR3 totals 15 residues. V shed 1 base and J 4 bases; nucleotides not matched to a gene: 7. Germline CDR1 DFQATT, CDR2 SNEGSKA (reference sequence). CDR3 residues: CSARGKLAGVYEQYF. The DNA of the CDR3 is TGCAGTGCTAGAGGTAAGCTAGCGGGAGTGTACGAGCAGTACTTC.

This clonotype appeared a few times. The rearrangement uses TRBV20-1 and TRBJ2-7, with D uncertain. Trimming pared 0 bases from V and 1 base from J, leaving 13 bases between. Germline V lookup: CDR1 DFQATT, CDR2 SNEGSKA (reference sequence). This CDR3 has 15 amino acids. CDR3: CSARDPKRNSYEQYF. DNA for the CDR3: TGCAGTGCTAGAGATCCCAAACGGAATTCCTACGAGCAGTACTTC.

The rearrangement uses TRBV29-1 and TRBJ1-2; unclear D gene. In germline, CDR1 is SQVTM, CDR2 ANQGSEA. This CDR3 is built from 13 residues. The ends were cut back, 3 bases at V and 4 bases at J, with 12 bases in the middle. CDR3: CSVDEEVGYGYTF. In nucleotides, the CDR3 is TGCAGCGTTGACGAGGAGGTGGGCTATGGCTACACCTTC.

This clonotype was seen a few times. V gene TRBV3-1 combines with J gene TRBJ1-6; D is ambiguous. V was shortened by 4 bases and J by 14 bases, with 9 bases between the two germline ends. Germline CDR1 and CDR2: LGHDT and YNNKEL (reference sequence). The CDR3 runs to 11 residues. In DNA, the CDR3 is TGTGCCAGCAGCCTTAAGGGAACCCTCCACTTT. It encodes CASSLKGTLHF. Drawing the rest from reference TRBV3-1 and TRBJ1-6, the complete variable domain is DTAVSQTPKYLVTQMGNDKSIKCEQNLGHDTMYWYKQDSKKFLKIMFSYNNKELIINETVPNRFSPKSPDKAHLNLHINSLELGDSAVYFCASSLKGTLHFGNGTRLTVT.

This clonotype has only a few counts. V is TRBV5-5 and J is TRBJ1-1; TRBD1 might be the D (5 bases). The germline V gene has CDR1 SGHKS and CDR2 YYEKEE (reference sequence). Trimming shortened V by 3 bases and J by 6 bases, and 18 bases separated the two germline ends. CDR3 length: 15 residues. CDR3 DNA: TGTGCCAGCAGCTCCCCCCGGGGCGCGGTGGCTGAAGCTTTCTTT. Protein: CASSSPRGAVAEAFF.

The rearrangement links TRBV12-3 or TRBV12-4 to TRBJ1-6; D is perhaps TRBD1 (5 bases). The CDR3 sequence is 15 residues long. V was shortened by 3 bases and J by 4 bases, with 10 bases between the two germline ends. The CDR3 bases are TGTGCCAGCAGTTTTTTTGGGGGTTATAATTCACCCCTCCACTTT. This sequence encodes CASSFFGGYNSPLHF.

This clonotype was recorded a few times. The chain employs TRBV6-1 and TRBJ2-4; D gene uncertain. Germline-derived CDR1 and CDR2 are MNHNS and SASEGT. The CDR3 contains 15 residues. V lost 6 bases to trimming and J lost 2 bases, with 14 bases between them. The CDR3 region is CASSTTNSPKNIQYF. DNA of the CDR3: TGTGCCAGCAGCACGACCAATTCCCCCAAAAACATTCAGTACTTC.

This clonotype was observed a few times. The V call is TRBV20-1, the J call TRBJ2-7, with 7 bases aligning to TRBD1. Germline V gene sequence: CDR1 DFQATT, CDR2 SNEGSKA (reference sequence). The CDR3 loop spans 15 amino acids. Germline trimming cut 5 bases from V and 3 bases from J; bases unmatched to any gene: 13. CDR3 DNA sequence: TGCAGTGCTTTCCGGGTAAGGACAGGCAGCTACGAGCAGTACTTC. Residues: CSAFRVRTGSYEQYF.

This clonotype was recorded at least ten times. This chain joins TRBV20-1 and TRBJ2-1; 10 nucleotides agree with TRBD2. Germline CDR1 and CDR2: DFQATT and SNEGSKA (reference sequence). V was pared by 4 bases and J by 4 bases, with 4 bases of the junction left unmatched. The CDR3 runs 14 residues. CDR3 amino acids: CSATGTSAYNEQFF. The CDR3, as DNA: TGCAGTGCTACCGGGACTAGCGCTTACAATGAGCAGTTCTTC.

The CDR3 DNA sequence: TGCAGTGCTACGGGACTAGCGGGCCCGGCAGGCTACGAGCAGTACTTC. Translated, it gives CSATGLAGPAGYEQYF. V gene TRBV20-1 combines with J gene TRBJ2-7; 12 positions agree with TRBD2. CDR1 and CDR2 (germline): DFQATT, SNEGSKA (reference sequence). V shed 4 bases, J shed 3 bases, and the junction held 10 bases outside the gene matches. The CDR3 spans 16 residues.

CDR3 region: CATSDQMNTEAFF. CDR3 in DNA: TGTGCCACCTCGGATCAGATGAACACTGAAGCTTTCTTT. The chain uses TRBV6-6 and TRBJ1-1; no clear D gene. V lost 10 bases and J lost 0, with 12 bases in between. The germline gives CDR1 MNHNY, CDR2 SVGAGI (reference sequence). The CDR3 contains 13 residues.

This clonotype was seen only a few times. The genes are TRBV7-2 and TRBJ2-2; a weak D match, TRBD2 (5 bases). Germline V gene lookup returns CDR1 SGHTA and CDR2 FQGNSA. CDR3 length equals 13 residues. Deletions cut 5 bases from V and 7 bases from J, with 11 bases between. The CDR3 DNA follows: TGTGCCAGCAGCCAGGTAGAGGGCGGGGAGCTGTTTTTT. Translated, it gives CASSQVEGGELFF.

The table lists this clonotype with a few counts. The chain has TRBV11-2 and TRBJ2-1; weak D call: TRBD2 (6 bases). Germline assignment: CDR1 SGHAT and CDR2 FQNNGV. The CDR3 has 14 amino acids. Trimming pared 0 bases from V and 10 bases from J, leaving 13 bases between. Here the CDR3 reads CASSLERSAGEQFF. The DNA for the CDR3 is TGTGCCAGCAGCTTAGAAAGGTCCGCGGGGGAGCAGTTCTTC.

The chain carries TRBV20-1 and TRBJ2-3; 10 bases map to TRBD2. Germline CDR1 is DFQATT and CDR2 is SNEGSKA (reference sequence). V lost 6 bases and J lost 8; bases outside the gene matches: 5. The CDR3 runs to 12 residues. The CDR3 nucleotides read TGCAGTGCCCCGACTAGCGGGCCTACGCAGTATTTT. Translated, it gives CSAPTSGPTQYF.